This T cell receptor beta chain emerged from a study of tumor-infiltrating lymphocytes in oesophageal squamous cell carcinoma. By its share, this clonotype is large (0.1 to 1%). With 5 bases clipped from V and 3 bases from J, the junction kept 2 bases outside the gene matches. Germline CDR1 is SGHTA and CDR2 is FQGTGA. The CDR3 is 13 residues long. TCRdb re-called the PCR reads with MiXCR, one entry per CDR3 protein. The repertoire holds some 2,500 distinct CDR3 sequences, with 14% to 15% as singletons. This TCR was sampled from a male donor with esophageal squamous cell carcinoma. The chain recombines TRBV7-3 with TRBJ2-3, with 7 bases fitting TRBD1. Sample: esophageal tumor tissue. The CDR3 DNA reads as TGTGCCAGCAGCCGGACAGGAACAGATACGCAGTATTTT. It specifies CASSRTGTDTQYF.